This T cell receptor (beta chain) was identified during a study of shared clonotypes between healthy human individuals. Study at large: Aged between 18 and 49, the donors were two women and a few men. Study findings and constraints: Estimated clonotype richness was generally higher in naive than memory subsets.

The sample holds one count of this clone. Its antigen is currently unknown. As originally analysed: From ImmunoSEQ came sequences covering only the junction and carrying no quality scores, so filtering differed. TCRdb keeps only in-frame clones here, not all; method: immunoSEQ multiplex PCR. That table gives V, J and clone size, and the DNA gave D and trimming. The sample lists nearly 600,000 clones, nearly 97% occurring once. Germline V CDR1 and CDR2: SGHRS, YFSETQ. Trimming removed 3 bases from V and 5 bases from J, with 11 bases in between. This CDR3 contains 14 residues. Naive CD8 cells lacked CD45RO and underwent positive selection for CCR7, leaving out terminally differentiated effector memory CD45RA+ cells. The donor cohort consisted entirely of Caucasian adults residing in Nashville, Tennessee.

This rearrangement joins TRBV5-1 to TRBJ1-4; D call uncertain. The TCR comes from a woman aged 25 to 39 in good health. The material sequenced was naive CD8+ T cells sorted from blood. The CDR3 region has the DNA TGCGCCAGCAGCTCGACGGACCCAAATGAAAAACTGTTTTTT. Amino acid sequence: CASSSTDPNEKLFF.